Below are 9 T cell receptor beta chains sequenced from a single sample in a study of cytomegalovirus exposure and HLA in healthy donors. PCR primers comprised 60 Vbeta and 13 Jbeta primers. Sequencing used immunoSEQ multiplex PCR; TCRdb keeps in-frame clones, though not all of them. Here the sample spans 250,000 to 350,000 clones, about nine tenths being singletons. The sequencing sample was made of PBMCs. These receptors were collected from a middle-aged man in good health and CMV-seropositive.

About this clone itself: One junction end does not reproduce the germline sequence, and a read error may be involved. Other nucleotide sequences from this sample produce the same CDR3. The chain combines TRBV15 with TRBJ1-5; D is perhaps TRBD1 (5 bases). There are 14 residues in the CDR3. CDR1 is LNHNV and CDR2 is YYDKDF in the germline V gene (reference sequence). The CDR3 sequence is CATSRAGEDQPQHF. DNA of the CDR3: TGTGCCACCAGCAGAGCGGGGGAGGATCAGCCTCAGCATTTT.

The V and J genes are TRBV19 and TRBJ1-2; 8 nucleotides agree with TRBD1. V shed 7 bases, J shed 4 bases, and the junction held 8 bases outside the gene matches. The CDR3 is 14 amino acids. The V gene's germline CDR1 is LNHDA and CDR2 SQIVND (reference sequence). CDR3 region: CASTPLGTGYGYTF. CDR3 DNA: TGTGCCAGTACCCCTCTCGGGACAGGCTATGGCTACACCTTC. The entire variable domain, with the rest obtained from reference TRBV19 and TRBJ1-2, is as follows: DGGITQSPKYLFRKEGQNVTLSCEQNLNHDAMYWYRQDPGQGLRLIYYSQIVNDFQKGDIAEGYSVSREKKESFPLTVTSAQKNPTAFYLCASTPLGTGYGYTFGSGTRLTVV.

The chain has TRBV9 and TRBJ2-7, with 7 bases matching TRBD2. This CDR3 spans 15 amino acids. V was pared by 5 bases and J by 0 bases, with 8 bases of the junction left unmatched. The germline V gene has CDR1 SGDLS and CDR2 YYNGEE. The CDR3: CASRERGGSSYEQYF. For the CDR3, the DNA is TGTGCCAGCAGGGAGCGTGGCGGGAGCTCCTACGAGCAGTACTTC.

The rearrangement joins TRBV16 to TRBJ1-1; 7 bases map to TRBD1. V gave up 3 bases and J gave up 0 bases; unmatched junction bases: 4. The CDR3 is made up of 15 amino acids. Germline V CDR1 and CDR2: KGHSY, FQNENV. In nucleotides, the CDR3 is TGTGCCAGCAGCCATTGGGACAGCATGAACACTGAAGCTTTCTTT. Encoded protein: CASSHWDSMNTEAFF.

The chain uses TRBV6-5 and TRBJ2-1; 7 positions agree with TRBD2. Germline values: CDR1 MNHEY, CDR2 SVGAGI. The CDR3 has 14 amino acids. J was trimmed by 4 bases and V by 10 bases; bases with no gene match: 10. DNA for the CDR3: TGTGCCACTCTAGCGGCCTTGGGGTACAATGAGCAGTTCTTC. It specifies CATLAALGYNEQFF.

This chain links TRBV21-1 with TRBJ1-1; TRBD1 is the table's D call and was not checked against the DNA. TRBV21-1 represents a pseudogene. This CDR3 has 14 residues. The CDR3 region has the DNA TGTGCCAGCAGCAAGGGACAGGGGGCAGGTGAAGCTTTCTTT. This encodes CASSKGQGAGEAFF.

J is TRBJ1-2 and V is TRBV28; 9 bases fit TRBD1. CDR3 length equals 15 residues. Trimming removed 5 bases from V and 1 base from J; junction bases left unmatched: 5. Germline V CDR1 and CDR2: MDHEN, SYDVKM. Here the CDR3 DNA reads TGTGCCAGCAGTCACAGGGGGCGCGTTAACTATGGCTACACCTTC. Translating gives CASSHRGRVNYGYTF.

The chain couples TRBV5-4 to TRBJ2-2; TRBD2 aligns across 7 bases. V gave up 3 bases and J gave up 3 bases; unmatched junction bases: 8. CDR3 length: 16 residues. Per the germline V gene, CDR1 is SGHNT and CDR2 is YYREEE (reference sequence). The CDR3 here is CASSWKREVDTGELFF. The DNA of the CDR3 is TGTGCCAGCAGCTGGAAACGGGAGGTCGACACCGGGGAGCTGTTTTTT.

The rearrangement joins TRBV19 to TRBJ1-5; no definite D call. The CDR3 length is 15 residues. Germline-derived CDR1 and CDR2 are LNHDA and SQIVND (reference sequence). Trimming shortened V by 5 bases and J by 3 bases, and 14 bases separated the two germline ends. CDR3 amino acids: CASSGVEGFNQPQHF. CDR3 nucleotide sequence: TGTGCCAGTAGTGGCGTGGAGGGTTTCAATCAGCCCCAGCATTTT.